This T cell receptor beta chain was sequenced in a study of identical twins. No donor was unhealthy or non-Caucasian. The CDR3 totals 15 residues. Germline V gene lookup returns CDR1 SQVTM and CDR2 ANQGSEA. V lost 7 bases to trimming and J lost 5 bases; unmatched junction nucleotides: 11. A universal primer site was incorporated via template switching, and the cDNA contained unique molecular identifiers. TCRdb re-called the 5' RACE reads with MiXCR, one entry per CDR3 protein. The table shows approximately 590,000 distinct CDR3 sequences, with approximately 10% occurring only once. This sample was shared with a second study, whose subject was yellow fever vaccine responses in identical twins. From that paper: Reportedly, twins showed a vaccine T cell response that looked partly convergent and partly personalized.

The receptor's source is a woman aged 18-29 years in good health. Input material: PBMCs. The J gene is TRBJ1-1, the V gene TRBV29-1; 12 bases map to TRBD1. The CDR3 DNA is TGCAGCGCTGTCCCGGGACAGGGGGCGAGGACTGAAGCTTTCTTT. Protein sequence: CSAVPGQGARTEAFF.